This record looks at one T cell receptor beta chain sequence and its context. Its antigen is as yet unknown. Pooling of second doses given at about 4 or about 12 weeks was done. This table comes from immunoSEQ multiplex PCR, and its TCRdb copy is limited to in-frame clones, with some not included. The table has 150,000 to 200,000 clones, 94% seen once. This entry is derived from a study of T cell responses to AZD1222 COVID-19 vaccine. Study results and limitations: Spike-specific TCR breadth rose after two AZD1222 doses, and depth rose as well. Baseline antibody screening turned up just six seropositive AZD1222 recipients. Reportedly, close to half of spike-specific TCRs are directed against unmutated variant regions.

This CDR3 is 15 amino acids long. Looked up from germline, CDR1 is KGHSH and CDR2 is LQKENI. V lost 1 base, J lost 2 bases, and 4 bases stayed unmatched. The source of this sequence is an adult who received the AZD1222 COVID-19 vaccine. This sample comprised peripheral blood, obtained 28 days after the second AZD1222 dose. The rearrangement joins TRBV18 to TRBJ2-5; 7 nucleotides agree with TRBD1. This chain's CDR3 is CASSPRTGRQETQYF. The CDR3 nucleotides read TGTGCCAGCTCACCACGGACAGGTCGACAAGAGACCCAGTACTTC. Based on the CDR3 plus reference TRBV18 and TRBJ2-5, the full variable domain is NAGVMQNPRHLVRRRGQEARLRCSPMKGHSHVYWYRQLPEEGLKFMVYLQKENIIDESGMPKERFSAEFPKEGPSILRIQQVVRGDSAAYFCASSPRTGRQETQYFGPGTRLLVL.